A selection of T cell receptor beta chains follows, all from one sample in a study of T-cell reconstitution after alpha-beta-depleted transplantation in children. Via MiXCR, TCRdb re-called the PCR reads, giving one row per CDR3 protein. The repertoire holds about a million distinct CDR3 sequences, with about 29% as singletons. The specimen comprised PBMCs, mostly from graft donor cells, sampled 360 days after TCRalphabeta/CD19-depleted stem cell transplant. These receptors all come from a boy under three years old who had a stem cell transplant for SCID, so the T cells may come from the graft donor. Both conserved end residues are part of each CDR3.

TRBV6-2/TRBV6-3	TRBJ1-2	CASTRGGVRYGYTF
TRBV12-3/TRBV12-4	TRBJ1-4	CASSLAQGTNEKLFF
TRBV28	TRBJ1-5	CASNPSKDRGRVQPQHF
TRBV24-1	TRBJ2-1	CASTGKPINEQFF
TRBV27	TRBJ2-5	CASSSRVPGLASETQYF
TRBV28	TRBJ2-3	CASSFTWGTDTQYF
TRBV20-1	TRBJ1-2	CSASSTHDRAAGYTF
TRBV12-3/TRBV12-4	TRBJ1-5	CASSSGAAPQHF
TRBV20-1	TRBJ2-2	CSAPRTGPNTGELFF
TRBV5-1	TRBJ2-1	CASSLNVLAGGQPNNEQFF
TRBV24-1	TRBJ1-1	CATIAEGTGTEAFF
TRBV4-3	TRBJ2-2	CASSLNRGTEDTGELFF
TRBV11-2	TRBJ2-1	CASSFLAGLGDEQFF
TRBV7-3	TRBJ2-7	CASSIYRDFTYEQYF
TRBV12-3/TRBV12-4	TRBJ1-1	CASSFLTGANTEAFF
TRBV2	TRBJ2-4	CASEQANKNIQYF
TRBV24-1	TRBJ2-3	CATSGATDTQYF
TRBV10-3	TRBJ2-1	CATTSGPQNEQFF
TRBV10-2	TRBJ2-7	CASSGPGGPTYEQYF
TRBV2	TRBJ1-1	CASSTEMPNTEAFF
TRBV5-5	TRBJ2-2	CASSSRGDSFTGELFF
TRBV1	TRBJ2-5	CASSDGEAYQETQYF
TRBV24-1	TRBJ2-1	CATSDRTGGLEQFF
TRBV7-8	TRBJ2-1	CASSSDYSGGPPSYNEQFF
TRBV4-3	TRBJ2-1	CASSPAGGWDEQFF
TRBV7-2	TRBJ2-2	CASSLLRADSAGELFF
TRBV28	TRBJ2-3	CASSPGDGSTDTQYF
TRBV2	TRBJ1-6	CASSGQRDSPLHF
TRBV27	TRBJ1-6	CASSPLGGARNSPLHF
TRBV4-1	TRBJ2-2	CASSQITGGNTGELFF
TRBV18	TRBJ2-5	CASSPRGLIQETQYF
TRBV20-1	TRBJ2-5	CSARDGRGQETQYF
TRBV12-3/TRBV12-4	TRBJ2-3	CASSLWGLAGGWGDTQYF
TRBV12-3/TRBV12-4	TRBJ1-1	CASSPLVRNTEAFF
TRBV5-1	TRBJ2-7	CASSLVGSEQYF
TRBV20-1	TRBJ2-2	CSAREGNGELFF
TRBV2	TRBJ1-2	CASSGEAHGYTF
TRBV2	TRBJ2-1	CASSEAGTGQFF
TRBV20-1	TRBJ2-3	CSALGLAGTDTQYF
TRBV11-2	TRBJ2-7	CASSSIAEATYEQYF
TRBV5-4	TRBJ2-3	CASSLGGTSMDTQYF
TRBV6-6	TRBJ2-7	CASRPNPTGQYF
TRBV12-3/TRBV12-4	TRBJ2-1	CASSLGTIYNEQFF
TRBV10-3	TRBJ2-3	CAISVANNRADTQYF
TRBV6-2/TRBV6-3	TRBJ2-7	CASSRQGWDEQYF
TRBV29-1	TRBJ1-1	CSVGGGTGRAFF
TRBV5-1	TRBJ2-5	CASSLTQGPETQYF
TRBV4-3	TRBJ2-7	CASSQDPLGTSVYEQYF
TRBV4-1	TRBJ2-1	CASSHPKLHLADEQFF
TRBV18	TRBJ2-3	CASSQLPPSGASTDTQYF
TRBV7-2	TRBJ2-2	CASQIRGDTGELFF
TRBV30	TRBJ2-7	CAWSDARGRGNYEQYF
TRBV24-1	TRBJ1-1	CATGKWDLRGTEAFF
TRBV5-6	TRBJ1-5	CASSLWDTYQPQHF
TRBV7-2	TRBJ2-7	CASSLAGGYRSSYEQYF
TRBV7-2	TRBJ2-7	CASSLALLGTPYEQYF
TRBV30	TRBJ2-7	CAWSVLRTSGGGDEQYF